This TCR beta chain is from a study of T cells in Graves' hyperthyroidism and ophthalmopathy. Regarding the study as a whole: Most thyroid clonotypes expanded above 0.001 appeared in blood too.

V trimming: 7 bases; J trimming: 0 bases; junction bases outside the gene matches: 13. Germline lookup yields CDR1 MDHEN and CDR2 SYDVKM. The CDR3 runs 17 residues. Uncontrolled infection, other autoimmune disease, pregnancy or lactation barred patients from enrollment. About 9.4 ml fresh peripheral blood yielded the PBMCs. This clonotype was recorded many times. The antigen remains unidentified. Amplified TCR beta CDR3 regions came from RNA transcripts. The TCR CDR3 first-round RT-PCR relied on the HTBI primer set. A single record per CDR3 protein comes from TCRdb applying MiXCR to the multiplex PCR reads. The sample records roughly 350,000 distinct CDR3 sequences, roughly an eighth being singletons.

This chain uses TRBV28 with TRBJ2-5; 8 bases match TRBD2. This receptor was identified in a woman in her thirties or forties with Graves' ophthalmopathy. The sequenced sample was blood. The DNA for the CDR3 is TGTGCCAGCACCGGGGCGGGAGGACTACATTACCAAGAGACCCAGTACTTC. Protein: CASTGAGGLHYQETQYF.